The 26 T cell receptor beta chains in this list originate from one sample, sequenced in a study of naive and memory T cell subsets. The beta constant-region primer was an equimolar mix of two oligonucleotides covering TRBC1 and TRBC2. The ligated cDNA underwent four PCR rounds using SP2 and nested alpha and beta constant-region primers. MiXCR, run by TCRdb on the UMI-ligation and nested PCR reads, gives a single entry per CDR3 protein. The data show approximately 80,000 distinct CDR3 sequences, over 8.5% seen once. Sequencing was carried out using naive CD8+ T cells from blood. Every receptor here comes from a human donor in good health.

This clonotype occurred a few times. J is TRBJ2-1 and V is TRBV7-9, with TRBD2 matching over 7 bases. The junction had 5 bases not matched to a gene; V was cut back by 4 bases and J by 8 bases. CDR1 is SEHNR, CDR2 FQNEAQ, per germline (reference sequence). The CDR3 is made up of 13 amino acids. In nucleotides, the CDR3 is TGTGCCAGCAGCTCCCCAGGGAGGGATGAGCAGTTCTTC. Protein sequence: CASSSPGRDEQFF.

With regard to this clonotype: Relative to the germline gene, one junction end is altered; a read error may explain this. The CDR3 region has the DNA TGTGCCAGCAGCCCAACATCGCGGACTGGAGTTGACACAAATACGCAGTATTTT. Protein product: CASSPTSRTGVDTNTQYF. This sequence joins TRBV3-1 and TRBJ2-3; D is perhaps TRBD2 (5 bases). Germline V gives CDR1 LGHDT, CDR2 YNNKEL (reference sequence). There are 18 residues in the CDR3.

The rearrangement joins TRBV7-8 to TRBJ2-1, with 16 positions matching TRBD2. J was trimmed by 9 bases and V by 5 bases; bases with no gene match: 25. Germline assignment: CDR1 SGHVS and CDR2 FQNEAQ. This CDR3 contains 22 residues. The CDR3 sequence: CASSPRGDPGLAGGRSAVEQFF. As DNA, the CDR3 is TGTGCCAGCAGCCCTCGGGGGGATCCGGGACTAGCGGGAGGGAGATCAGCGGTTGAGCAGTTCTTC.

This clonotype was recorded at least ten times. CDR3 loop: CASSQVPGGPYEQYF. DNA of the CDR3: TGCGCCAGCAGCCAAGTTCCGGGAGGGCCCTACGAGCAGTACTTC. The chain recombines TRBV4-1 with TRBJ2-7; 8 bases fit TRBD2. Germline values: CDR1 MGHRA, CDR2 YSYEKL. The V gene end was trimmed by 1 base and the J gene end by 2 bases; junction bases not matched to a gene: 4. The CDR3 contains 15 residues.

J is TRBJ2-1 and V is TRBV12-3 or TRBV12-4; D is perhaps TRBD1 (6 bases). The CDR3 spans 15 residues. V lost 4 bases and J lost 6, with 16 bases in between. The DNA of the CDR3 is TGTGCCAGCAGTTCCAGACAGGAGAAAAGCAATGAGCAGTTCTTC. Encoded protein: CASSSRQEKSNEQFF.

The chain uses TRBV20-1 and TRBJ1-3; 7 nucleotides align to TRBD1. Germline assignment: CDR1 DFQATT and CDR2 SNEGSKA (reference sequence). This CDR3 is built from 19 residues. Losses at the gene ends were 1 base for V and 6 bases for J; bases not matched to a gene: 21. CDR3 DNA: TGCAGTGCTAGAGTAACCAACCGACAGGGCCCTTCTGACATAAACACCATATATTTT. Amino acids: CSARVTNRQGPSDINTIYF.

CDR3 protein: CASSFTGFGETQYF. CDR3 DNA: TGCGCCAGCAGCTTTACAGGGTTCGGGGAGACCCAGTACTTC. The chain uses TRBV5-1 and TRBJ2-5, with a tentative D call TRBD1 (6 bases). The V gene's germline CDR1 is SGHRS and CDR2 YFSETQ. The CDR3 totals 14 residues. Trimming removed 2 bases at V and 5 bases at J, with 13 bases between.

The sample holds many counts of this clonotype. J is TRBJ2-5 and V is TRBV3-1; 7 bases are shared with TRBD1. V gave up 4 bases and J gave up 1 base; unmatched junction bases: 6. The CDR3 sequence is 15 residues long. Germline CDR1 is LGHDT and CDR2 is YNNKEL (reference sequence). CDR3 loop: CASSPHRDSQETQYF. The CDR3 bases are TGTGCCAGCAGCCCACACCGGGACAGCCAAGAGACCCAGTACTTC.

This clonotype was counted ten times or more. The chain carries TRBV12-3 or TRBV12-4 and TRBJ2-1, with unresolved D. This CDR3 spans 10 amino acids. Trimming stripped 6 bases from V and 7 bases from J, with 4 bases between. CDR3 region: CASSRNEQFF. Written as DNA, the CDR3 is TGTGCCAGCAGCCGGAATGAGCAGTTCTTC.

This clonotype has just a few counts. This chain links TRBV5-1 with TRBJ2-7; 9 bases are a match to TRBD2. The germline V gene has CDR1 SGHRS and CDR2 YFSETQ. The CDR3 has 15 amino acids. The J segment lost 2 bases and the V segment lost 5 bases, leaving 8 bases of the junction unmatched. DNA of the CDR3: TGCGCCAGCAGATTAACTAGCGGGCCGACCTACGAGCAGTACTTC. This sequence encodes CASRLTSGPTYEQYF.

The chain recombines TRBV25-1 with TRBJ2-7; D remains ambiguous. With 7 bases removed from V and 0 bases from J, the gap between germline ends came to 13 bases. This CDR3 is 14 amino acids long. The germline V gene has CDR1 MGHDK and CDR2 SYGVNS. The CDR3 DNA sequence: TGTGCCAGCAAGAGTAACGGGCCCTCCTACGAGCAGTACTTC. Translated, it gives CASKSNGPSYEQYF.

This clonotype was observed at least ten times. The rearrangement uses TRBV29-1 and TRBJ2-1; D is possibly TRBD2 (5 bases). Germline V gene data show CDR1 as SQVTM and CDR2 as ANQGSEA. This CDR3 spans 12 amino acids. V was pared by 2 bases and J by 9 bases, with 11 bases between. The CDR3 bases are TGCAGCGTTGAATCGGGGTCCGGTGAGCAGTTCTTC. It yields the protein CSVESGSGEQFF.

This clonotype was seen ten or more times. This chain uses TRBV20-1 with TRBJ2-3, with 12 positions matching TRBD2. V lost 4 bases to trimming and J lost 8 bases; unmatched junction nucleotides: 13. The CDR3 consists of 16 residues. Germline values: CDR1 DFQATT, CDR2 SNEGSKA (reference sequence). The CDR3 region is CSAKLMTSGSEGTQYF. CDR3 DNA: TGCAGTGCTAAACTCATGACTAGCGGGAGCGAGGGTACGCAGTATTTT.

This clonotype was counted between two and nine times. The chain combines TRBV28 with TRBJ1-5; tentative D call: TRBD1 (5 bases). This CDR3 is 14 amino acids long. Trimming took off 3 bases at V and 3 bases at J, with 9 bases between the two ends. Germline lookup yields CDR1 MDHEN and CDR2 SYDVKM. CDR3 sequence: CASSFRQINQPQHF. In nucleotides, the CDR3 is TGTGCCAGCAGTTTCAGACAGATCAATCAGCCCCAGCATTTT.

This clonotype has a handful of counts. The chain has TRBV28 and TRBJ2-5, with D perhaps TRBD2 (6 bases). V was pared by 3 bases and J by 2 bases, with 10 bases between. Germline V CDR1 and CDR2: MDHEN, SYDVKM. CDR3 size: 14 residues. The CDR3 region is CASSLHAGQETQYF. CDR3 DNA sequence: TGTGCCAGCAGTTTGCATGCGGGACAAGAGACCCAGTACTTC.

This clonotype was counted ten times or more. The J gene is TRBJ2-7, the V gene TRBV4-3; 12 bases fit TRBD2. This CDR3 contains 15 residues. Per germline, CDR1 LGHNA and CDR2 YSLEER. Unmatched junction bases numbered 4, after V lost 5 bases and J lost 2 bases. CDR3: CASSALAGGTYEQYF. The CDR3, as DNA: TGCGCCAGCAGCGCCCTAGCGGGAGGGACCTACGAGCAGTACTTC.

This chain uses TRBV27 with TRBJ2-7; no firm D call. There are 14 residues in the CDR3. V lost 3 bases and J lost 0, with 9 bases in between. Germline lookup yields CDR1 MNHEY and CDR2 SMNVEV (reference sequence). The DNA of the CDR3 is TGTGCCAGCAGTTTTTCAGAAGGCTCCTACGAGCAGTACTTC. Residues: CASSFSEGSYEQYF.

This clonotype was seen only a few times. The chain combines TRBV4-1 with TRBJ2-7, with a weak D call TRBD1 (6 bases). Germline assignment: CDR1 MGHRA and CDR2 YSYEKL. This CDR3 comprises 17 residues. The germline V and J ends were trimmed by 0 bases and 1 base, with 16 bases remaining between them. CDR3 DNA: TGCGCCAGCAGCCAAGAGACCGGGGACCAGGGGTCCTACGAGCAGTACTTC. Its translation: CASSQETGDQGSYEQYF.

The chain couples TRBV7-9 to TRBJ2-7; 9 positions match TRBD2. Losses at the gene ends were 3 bases for V and 6 bases for J; bases not matched to a gene: 6. The CDR3 loop spans 14 amino acids. The germline V gene encodes CDR1 SEHNR and CDR2 FQNEAQ (reference sequence). This chain's CDR3 is CASSFAGAGGEQYF. CDR3 sequence (DNA): TGTGCCAGCAGCTTCGCGGGAGCGGGAGGCGAGCAGTACTTC.

V usage is TRBV30 and J usage is TRBJ2-1; no clear D. Per the germline V gene, CDR1 is GTSNPN and CDR2 is SVGIG (reference sequence). The CDR3 totals 15 residues. The V and J ends lost 2 bases and 0 bases respectively, with 11 bases between them. In DNA form, the CDR3 reads TGTGCCTGGAGTCGAGGCAGTAGCTCCTACAATGAGCAGTTCTTC. Amino acid sequence: CAWSRGSSSYNEQFF.

There are many counts of this clonotype. The CDR3 DNA sequence: TGTGCCAGCAGTCAGGGAAGTCCTAGCACAGATACGCAGTATTTT. Translated, it gives CASSQGSPSTDTQYF. This chain links TRBV28 with TRBJ2-3; weak D call: TRBD1 (5 bases). CDR3 length equals 15 residues. Germline CDR1 reads MDHEN; CDR2 reads SYDVKM. V lost 5 bases and J 0 bases, leaving 12 bases between the germline ends.

Ten or more counts support this clonotype. CDR3 coding DNA: TGCGCCAGCAGCTTGTCCCCTAGCCCGGATACGCAGTATTTT. Its translation is CASSLSPSPDTQYF. The V call is TRBV5-1, the J call TRBJ2-3; TRBD2 is a possible D gene (5 bases). In germline, CDR1 is SGHRS, CDR2 YFSETQ. The germline V and J ends were trimmed by 1 base and 6 bases, with 12 bases remaining between them. This CDR3 is 14 amino acids long.

This clonotype occurred many times. The chain joins TRBV6-2 or TRBV6-3 to TRBJ2-7; a weak D match, TRBD1 (6 bases). Looked up from germline, CDR1 is MNHEY and CDR2 is SVGEGT. Deletions cut 2 bases from V and 2 bases from J, with 10 bases between. This CDR3 has 14 amino acids. CDR3 loop: CASSYVSGAYEQYF. The DNA for the CDR3 is TGTGCCAGCAGTTACGTTTCAGGGGCCTACGAGCAGTACTTC.

This chain links TRBV4-3 with TRBJ2-7; no firm D call. Between the trimmed V and J ends, which lost 0 bases and 12 bases, there was a span of 15 bases. The CDR3 totals 13 residues. CDR1 and CDR2 from the germline V gene are LGHNA and YSLEER. The CDR3 DNA sequence: TGCGCCAGCAGCCAAGATCCCGCGGATTTGAGGTACTTC. Translation: CASSQDPADLRYF.

The DNA for the CDR3 is TGTGCCTGGAGTTCGGCAGTCAATCAGCCCCAGCATTTT. Amino acids: CAWSSAVNQPQHF. J is TRBJ1-5 and V is TRBV30, with no clear D. In germline, CDR1 is GTSNPN, CDR2 SVGIG (reference sequence). CDR3 size: 13 residues. The V gene lost 2 bases and the J gene lost 3 bases, with 8 bases spanning the gap.

This clonotype was found many times. The chain links TRBV29-1 to TRBJ1-2; possibly TRBD1 for D (5 bases). Germline V gene sequence: CDR1 SQVTM, CDR2 ANQGSEA. Trimming stripped 6 bases from V and 3 bases from J, with 11 bases between. The CDR3 spans 12 residues. The CDR3 bases are TGCAGCGTGAAGACAGAATACTATGGCTACACCTTC. It yields the protein CSVKTEYYGYTF.